This T cell receptor beta chain was profiled in a study of blood T cell repertoires in COVID-19. Produced via immunoSEQ multiplex PCR; TCRdb's table is partial and in-frame only. The table records a few hundred thousand clones, 85% to 90% of them present only once. Either two negative PCRs, clearance, or symptom resolution qualified Cohort 3 donors as recovered. This CDR3 has 15 amino acids. Germline CDR1 SGHTA, CDR2 FQGNSA. V gave up 2 bases and J gave up 7 bases; unmatched junction bases: 7. A single count supports this clone. This rearrangement joins TRBV7-2 to TRBJ1-5, with 8 nucleotides matching TRBD1. The source is a woman in her forties or fifties who had recovered from COVID-19. Sequences were obtained from PBMCs or T cells enriched from blood (not recorded which). The chain's CDR3 is CASSLSRGPGQPQHF. As DNA, the CDR3 is TGTGCCAGCAGCTTATCCAGGGGGCCTGGGCAGCCCCAGCATTTT.